The 12 T cell receptor beta chains in this list originate from one sample, sequenced in a study of PD-1 blockade in classical Hodgkin lymphoma. Profiled with immunoSEQ multiplex PCR; TCRdb holds only in-frame clones, not every one. The table lists fewer than 45,000 clones, more than 85% of them singletons. All the patients suffered relapse after autologous stem cell transplantation, and brentuximab vedotin exposure differed. Material: peripheral blood mononuclear cells (PBMCs), obtained before the second cycle of nivolumab. These receptors were collected from a human donor with classical Hodgkin lymphoma.

The genes are TRBV7-9 and TRBJ1-2, with D unclear. Germline CDR1 reads SEHNR; CDR2 reads FQNEAQ (reference sequence). This CDR3 spans 13 amino acids. V dropped 1 base and J dropped 8 bases, with 11 bases sitting between them. CDR3 sequence: CASSLDSRWGYTF. The CDR3 region has the DNA TGTGCCAGCAGCTTAGACTCCCGGTGGGGCTACACCTTC.

The rearrangement uses TRBV25-1 and TRBJ2-3, with 10 bases aligning to TRBD2. J gave up 1 base and V 4 bases, and 8 bases lay outside the gene matches. The CDR3 is 17 residues long. Germline V CDR1 and CDR2: MGHDK, SYGVNS. In DNA, the CDR3 is TGTGCCAGCAGTGGGCTAACTAGCGGGACCCGCACAGATACGCAGTATTTT. It codes for CASSGLTSGTRTDTQYF.

The V gene is TRBV27, the J gene TRBJ2-2; D is possibly TRBD1 (5 bases). CDR3 length: 15 amino acids. Between the trimmed V and J ends, which lost 6 bases and 0 bases, there was a span of 11 bases. From germline, CDR1 is MNHEY and CDR2 SMNVEV (reference sequence). CDR3 sequence: CASRLGQTNTGELFF. The DNA for the CDR3 is TGTGCCAGCAGGCTCGGACAAACGAACACCGGGGAGCTGTTTTTT.

The CDR3 loop is CASSPKQGWTDTQYF. The CDR3 DNA reads as TGTGCCAGCTCACCCAAACAGGGATGGACAGATACGCAGTATTTT. V is TRBV18 and J is TRBJ2-3; perhaps TRBD1 as D (6 bases). From germline, CDR1 is KGHSH and CDR2 LQKENI. V lost 3 bases, J lost 3 bases, and 13 bases lay in between. The CDR3 is 15 residues long.

This chain uses TRBV5-1 with TRBJ2-3, with 10 bases aligning to TRBD1. The CDR3 totals 16 residues. With V trimmed by 4 bases and J by 6 bases, 11 bases remained unmatched. CDR1 is SGHRS, CDR2 YFSETQ, per germline. CDR3 in amino acids: CASSPPGQGKGDTQYF. In DNA, the CDR3 is TGCGCCAGCAGCCCCCCGGGACAGGGGAAAGGGGATACGCAGTATTTT.

This clone occurred a few times. This sequence joins TRBV6-5 and TRBJ2-3; 9 bases are shared with TRBD2. J gave up 3 bases and V 5 bases, and 6 bases lay outside the gene matches. The CDR3 loop spans 15 amino acids. Germline CDR1 and CDR2: MNHEY and SVGAGI. The CDR3 spells CASSASAGGTDTQYF. The CDR3 bases are TGTGCCAGCAGTGCCTCGGCGGGAGGGACAGATACGCAGTATTTT.

V gene TRBV2 combines with J gene TRBJ2-1; D ambiguous. CDR1 is SNHLY, CDR2 FYNNEI, per germline. CDR3 length equals 14 residues. Trimming pared 3 bases from V and 8 bases from J, leaving 14 bases between. CDR3 sequence reads: CASSESSRLDEQFF. The CDR3 DNA is TGTGCCAGCAGTGAGTCTAGTCGTCTCGATGAGCAGTTCTTC.

By proportion, this clone is medium-sized. J is TRBJ1-1 and V is TRBV28, with 10 bases lining up with TRBD1. This CDR3 contains 15 residues. V shed 5 bases and J 3 bases; nucleotides not matched to a gene: 6. Germline assignment: CDR1 MDHEN and CDR2 SYDVKM. The CDR3: CASSPPGTGDTEAFF. The CDR3 DNA reads as TGTGCCAGCAGTCCGCCCGGGACAGGGGACACTGAAGCTTTCTTT.

V gene TRBV5-1 combines with J gene TRBJ1-6, with TRBD1 matching 9 bases. This CDR3 is built from 16 residues. The V segment lost 3 bases and the J segment 7 bases; nucleotides outside the gene matches: 8. Germline assignment: CDR1 SGHRS and CDR2 YFSETQ. The CDR3 loop reads CASSSTGGANNSPLHF. The CDR3 nucleotides read TGCGCCAGCAGCTCCACAGGGGGCGCGAACAATTCACCCCTCCACTTT.

The chain carries TRBV7-2 and TRBJ1-6, with D possibly being TRBD1 (5 bases). Germline CDR1 SGHTA, CDR2 FQGNSA. The CDR3 covers 13 residues. Trimming took 5 bases from V and 9 from J, leaving 11 bases between them. The CDR3 spells CASSPQTASPLHF. CDR3 coding DNA: TGTGCCAGCAGCCCGCAGACAGCTTCACCCCTCCACTTT.

The J gene is TRBJ2-7, the V gene TRBV7-8; TRBD1 aligns across 7 bases. V dropped 1 base and J dropped 0; count of bases not matched to a gene: 9. Looked up from germline, CDR1 is SGHVS and CDR2 is FQNEAQ. The CDR3 covers 17 residues. The CDR3 protein is CASSLVTGPQSSYEQYF. CDR3 coding DNA: TGTGCCAGCAGCTTAGTGACAGGGCCCCAGAGCTCCTACGAGCAGTACTTC.

The rearrangement links TRBV27 to TRBJ2-1; D unresolved. Between the trimmed V and J ends, which lost 3 bases and 7 bases, there was a span of 10 bases. CDR1 MNHEY and CDR2 SMNVEV come from the germline V gene (reference sequence). This CDR3 contains 13 residues. Here the CDR3 DNA reads TGTGCCAGCAGTTTCAGTCGGCTGAATGAGCAGTTCTTC. Translation: CASSFSRLNEQFF.